What follows is one T cell receptor beta chain and its context. Its antigen remains unidentified. Primers included in the PCR were 60 Vbeta and 13 Jbeta primers. Profiled with immunoSEQ multiplex PCR; TCRdb holds only in-frame clones, not every one. The sample contains 110,000 to 150,000 clones, 80% to 85% of which appear only once. This record comes from a study of cytomegalovirus exposure and HLA in healthy donors. Study context: There were approximately 400 genotyped donors. Of these, roughly 80% fell in the genetic ancestry cluster associated with self-reported Caucasian donors. Study-wide results and limits: Accurate prediction of most subjects' HLA-A and HLA-B alleles from TCR beta sequences was reported.

Per germline, CDR1 MNHNS and CDR2 SASEGT. This CDR3 spans 14 amino acids. V was clipped by 1 base and J by 2 bases; unmatched bases: 2. Healthy bone marrow donors made up the donors. Sequenced input: PBMCs. The chain combines TRBV6-1 with TRBJ2-7; 7 nucleotides line up with TRBD1. This receptor was identified in a male donor in good health and CMV-seronegative. The CDR3 nucleotides read TGTGCCAGCAGTGAAGGGACAGGCCCCTACGAGCAGTACTTC. This codes for CASSEGTGPYEQYF.